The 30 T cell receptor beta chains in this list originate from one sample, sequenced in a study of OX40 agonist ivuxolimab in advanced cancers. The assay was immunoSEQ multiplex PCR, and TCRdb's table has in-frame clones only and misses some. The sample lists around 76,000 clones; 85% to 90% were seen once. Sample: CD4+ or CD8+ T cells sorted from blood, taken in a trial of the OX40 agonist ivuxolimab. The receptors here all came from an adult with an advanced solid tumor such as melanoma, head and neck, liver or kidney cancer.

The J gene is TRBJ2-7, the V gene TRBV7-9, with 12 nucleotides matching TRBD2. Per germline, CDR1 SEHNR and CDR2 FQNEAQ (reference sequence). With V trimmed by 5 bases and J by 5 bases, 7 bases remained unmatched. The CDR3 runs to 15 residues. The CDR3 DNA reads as TGTGCCAGCAGCCCTTCGACTAGCGGGAGAAACGAGCAGTACTTC. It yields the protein CASSPSTSGRNEQYF.

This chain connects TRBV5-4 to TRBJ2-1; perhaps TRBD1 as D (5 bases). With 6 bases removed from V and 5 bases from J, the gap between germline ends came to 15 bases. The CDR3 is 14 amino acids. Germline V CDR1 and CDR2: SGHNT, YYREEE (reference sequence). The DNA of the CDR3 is TGTGCCAGCACCCCGAAGGGGCGCGACAATGAGCAGTTCTTC. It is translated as CASTPKGRDNEQFF.

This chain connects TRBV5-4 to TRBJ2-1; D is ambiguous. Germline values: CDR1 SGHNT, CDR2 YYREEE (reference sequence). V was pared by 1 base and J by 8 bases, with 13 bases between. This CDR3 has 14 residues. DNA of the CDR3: TGTGCCAGCAGCTTGAGACTCCTGGGGTATGAGCAGTTCTTC. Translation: CASSLRLLGYEQFF.

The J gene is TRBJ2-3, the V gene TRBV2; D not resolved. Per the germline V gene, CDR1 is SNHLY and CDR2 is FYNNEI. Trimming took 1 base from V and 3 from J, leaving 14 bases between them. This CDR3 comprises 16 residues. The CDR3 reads CASSEDSPKGTDTQYF. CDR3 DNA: TGTGCCAGCAGTGAAGACAGTCCAAAGGGAACAGATACGCAGTATTTT.

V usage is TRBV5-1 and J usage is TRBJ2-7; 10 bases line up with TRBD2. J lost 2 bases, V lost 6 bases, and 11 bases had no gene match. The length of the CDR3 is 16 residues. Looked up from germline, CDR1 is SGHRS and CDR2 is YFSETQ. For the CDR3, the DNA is TGCGCCAGCACCTCAGTCCGAAGCGGGGGGGCCTACGAGCAGTACTTC. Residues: CASTSVRSGGAYEQYF.

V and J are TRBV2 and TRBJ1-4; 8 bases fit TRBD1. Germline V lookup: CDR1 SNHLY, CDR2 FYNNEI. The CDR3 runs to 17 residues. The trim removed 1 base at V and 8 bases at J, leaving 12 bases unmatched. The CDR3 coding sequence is TGTGCCAGCAGTGAAGGGCGTTGGGGGACAGGTTTCGAAAAACTGTTTTTT. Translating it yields CASSEGRWGTGFEKLFF.

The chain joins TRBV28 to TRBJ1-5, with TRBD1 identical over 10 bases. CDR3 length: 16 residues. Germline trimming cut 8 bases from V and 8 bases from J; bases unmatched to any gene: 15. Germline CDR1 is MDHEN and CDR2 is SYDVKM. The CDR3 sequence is CASFETGGAAGKPQHF. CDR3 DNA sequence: TGTGCCAGCTTTGAGACAGGGGGCGCGGCGGGGAAGCCCCAGCATTTT.

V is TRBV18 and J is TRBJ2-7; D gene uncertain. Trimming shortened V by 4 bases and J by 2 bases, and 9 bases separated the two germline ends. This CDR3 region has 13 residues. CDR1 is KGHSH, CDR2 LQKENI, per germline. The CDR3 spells CASSQDQTYEQYF. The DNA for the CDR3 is TGTGCCAGCTCACAGGATCAAACCTACGAGCAGTACTTC. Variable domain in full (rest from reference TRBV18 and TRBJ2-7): NAGVMQNPRHLVRRRGQEARLRCSPMKGHSHVYWYRQLPEEGLKFMVYLQKENIIDESGMPKERFSAEFPKEGPSILRIQQVVRGDSAAYFCASSQDQTYEQYFGPGTRLTVT.

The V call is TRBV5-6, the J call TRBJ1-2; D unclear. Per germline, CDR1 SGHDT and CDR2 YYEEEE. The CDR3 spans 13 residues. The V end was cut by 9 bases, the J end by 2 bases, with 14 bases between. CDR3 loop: CATQFDRNYGYTF. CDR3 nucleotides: TGTGCCACCCAATTTGACCGGAACTATGGCTACACCTTC. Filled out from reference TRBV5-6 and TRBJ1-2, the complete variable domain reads DAGVTQSPTHLIKTRGQQVTLRCSPKSGHDTVSWYQQALGQGPQFIFQYYEEEERQRGNFPDRFSGHQFPNYSSELNVNALLLGDSALYLCATQFDRNYGYTFGSGTRLTVV.

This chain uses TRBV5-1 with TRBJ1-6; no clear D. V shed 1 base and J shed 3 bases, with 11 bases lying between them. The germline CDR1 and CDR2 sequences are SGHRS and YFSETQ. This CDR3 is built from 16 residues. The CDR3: CASSLNGIYYNSPLHF. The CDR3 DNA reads TGCGCCAGCAGCTTGAATGGGATTTACTATAATTCACCCCTCCACTTT.

Written as DNA, the CDR3 is TGTGCCAGCAGCCTCGGAGCTACTGGGGAGCTGTTTTTT. Residues: CASSLGATGELFF. The rearrangement links TRBV6-4 to TRBJ2-2; D ambiguous. Germline CDR1 reads MRHNA; CDR2 reads SNTAGT. V lost 6 bases and J 8 bases, leaving 13 bases between the germline ends. The CDR3 length is 13 residues.

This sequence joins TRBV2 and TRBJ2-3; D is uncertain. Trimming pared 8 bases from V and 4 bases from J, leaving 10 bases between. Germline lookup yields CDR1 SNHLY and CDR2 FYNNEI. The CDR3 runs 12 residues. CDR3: CASSPRADTQYF. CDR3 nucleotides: TGTGCCAGCTCCCCTCGGGCAGATACGCAGTATTTT.

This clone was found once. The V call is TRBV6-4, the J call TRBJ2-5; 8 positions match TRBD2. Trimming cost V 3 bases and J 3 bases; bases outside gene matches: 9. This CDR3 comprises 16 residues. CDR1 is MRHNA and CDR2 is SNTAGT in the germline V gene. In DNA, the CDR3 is TGTGCCAGCAGTGAAGGTGGGATACTAGCGGAAGAGACCCAGTACTTC. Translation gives CASSEGGILAEETQYF.

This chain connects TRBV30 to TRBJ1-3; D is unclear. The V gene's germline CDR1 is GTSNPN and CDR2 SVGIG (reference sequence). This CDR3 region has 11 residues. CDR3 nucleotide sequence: TGTTGTGACGACGCTGGAAACACCATATATTTT. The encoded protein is CCDDAGNTIYF.

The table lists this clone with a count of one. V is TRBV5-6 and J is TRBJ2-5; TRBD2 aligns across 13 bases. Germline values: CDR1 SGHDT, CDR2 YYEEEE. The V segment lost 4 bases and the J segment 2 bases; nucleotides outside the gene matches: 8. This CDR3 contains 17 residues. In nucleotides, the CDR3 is TGTGCCAGCAGCCGCCCGACTAGCGGGGGGATGCAAGAGACCCAGTACTTC. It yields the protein CASSRPTSGGMQETQYF.

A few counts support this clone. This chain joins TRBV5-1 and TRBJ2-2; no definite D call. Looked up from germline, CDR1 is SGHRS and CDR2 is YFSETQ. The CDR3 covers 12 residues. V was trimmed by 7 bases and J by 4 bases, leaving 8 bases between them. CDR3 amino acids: CASGYSTGELFF. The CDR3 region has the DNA TGCGCCAGCGGCTACTCCACCGGGGAGCTGTTTTTT.

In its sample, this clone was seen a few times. CDR3 region: CASRDTWGYTF. The CDR3, as DNA: TGTGCCAGCAGGGATACCTGGGGCTACACCTTC. The V and J genes are TRBV6-1 and TRBJ1-2; D ambiguous. Germline V lookup: CDR1 MNHNS, CDR2 SASEGT. V gave up 6 bases and J gave up 8 bases, with 10 bases separating them. The CDR3 has 11 amino acids.

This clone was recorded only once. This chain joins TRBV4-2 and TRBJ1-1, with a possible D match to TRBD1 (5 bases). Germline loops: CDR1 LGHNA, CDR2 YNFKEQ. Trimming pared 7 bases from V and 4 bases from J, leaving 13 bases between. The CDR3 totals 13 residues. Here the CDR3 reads CASNTGHSTEAFF. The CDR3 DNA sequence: TGTGCCAGCAACACGGGGCACAGCACTGAAGCTTTCTTT.

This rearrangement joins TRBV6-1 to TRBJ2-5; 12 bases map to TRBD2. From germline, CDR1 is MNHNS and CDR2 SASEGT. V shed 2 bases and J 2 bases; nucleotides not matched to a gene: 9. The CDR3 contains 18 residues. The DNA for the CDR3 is TGTGCCAGCAGTGAAAGGTCTCTAGCGGGGGGGCTTCAAGAGACCCAGTACTTC. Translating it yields CASSERSLAGGLQETQYF.

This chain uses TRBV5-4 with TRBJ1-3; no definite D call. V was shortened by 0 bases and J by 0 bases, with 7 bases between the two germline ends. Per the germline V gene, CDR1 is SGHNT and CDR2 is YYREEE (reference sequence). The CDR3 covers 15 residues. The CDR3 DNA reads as TGTGCCAGCAGCTTGGGTGCTTTCTCTGGAAACACCATATATTTT. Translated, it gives CASSLGAFSGNTIYF.

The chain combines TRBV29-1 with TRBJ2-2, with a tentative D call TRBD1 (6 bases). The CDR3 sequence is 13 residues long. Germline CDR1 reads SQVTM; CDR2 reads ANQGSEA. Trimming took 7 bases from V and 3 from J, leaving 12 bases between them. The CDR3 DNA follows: TGCAGCGCGGACAGCTCCTACACCGGGGAGCTGTTTTTT. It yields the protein CSADSSYTGELFF.

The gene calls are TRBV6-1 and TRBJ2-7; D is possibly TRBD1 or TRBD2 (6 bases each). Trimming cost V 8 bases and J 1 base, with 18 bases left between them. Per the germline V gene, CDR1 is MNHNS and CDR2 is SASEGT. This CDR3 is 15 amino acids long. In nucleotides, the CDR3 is TGTGCCAGCCGATTTTGGGGGGACACATCCTACGAGCAGTACTTC. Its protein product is CASRFWGDTSYEQYF.

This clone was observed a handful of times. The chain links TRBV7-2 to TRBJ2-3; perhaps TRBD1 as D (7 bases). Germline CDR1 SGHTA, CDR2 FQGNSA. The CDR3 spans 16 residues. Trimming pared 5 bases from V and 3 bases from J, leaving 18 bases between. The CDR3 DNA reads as TGTGCCAGCAGCCCTCGACAGGGAGGAGCGACAGATACGCAGTATTTT. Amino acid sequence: CASSPRQGGATDTQYF.

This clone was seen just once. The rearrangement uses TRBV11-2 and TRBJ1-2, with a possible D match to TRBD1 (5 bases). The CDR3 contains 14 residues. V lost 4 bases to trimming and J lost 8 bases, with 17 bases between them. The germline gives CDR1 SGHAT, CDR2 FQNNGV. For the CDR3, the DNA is TGTGCCAGCAGCTCATCGGGACTTCAAGTGGGCTACACCTTC. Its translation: CASSSSGLQVGYTF.

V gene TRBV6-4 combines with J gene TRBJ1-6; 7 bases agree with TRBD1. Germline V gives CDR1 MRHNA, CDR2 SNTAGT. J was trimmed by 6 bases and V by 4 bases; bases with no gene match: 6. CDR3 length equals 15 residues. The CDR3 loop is CASSAGTGVNSPLHF. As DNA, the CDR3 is TGTGCCAGCAGTGCGGGTACAGGGGTTAATTCACCCCTCCACTTT.

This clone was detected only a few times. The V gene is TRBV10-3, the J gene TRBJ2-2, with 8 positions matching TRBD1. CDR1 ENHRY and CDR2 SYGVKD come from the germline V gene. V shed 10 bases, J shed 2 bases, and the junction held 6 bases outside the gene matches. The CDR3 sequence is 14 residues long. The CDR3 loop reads CASSDRGNTGELFF. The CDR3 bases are TGTGCCAGCAGCGACAGGGGAAACACCGGGGAGCTGTTTTTT.

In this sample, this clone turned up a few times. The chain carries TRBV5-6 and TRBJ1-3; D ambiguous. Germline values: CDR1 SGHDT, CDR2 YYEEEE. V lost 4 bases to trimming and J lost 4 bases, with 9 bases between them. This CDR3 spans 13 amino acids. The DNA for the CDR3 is TGTGCCAGCAGCACCCGGATCGGAAACACCATATATTTT. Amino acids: CASSTRIGNTIYF. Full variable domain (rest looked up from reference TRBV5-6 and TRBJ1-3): DAGVTQSPTHLIKTRGQQVTLRCSPKSGHDTVSWYQQALGQGPQFIFQYYEEEERQRGNFPDRFSGHQFPNYSSELNVNALLLGDSALYLCASSTRIGNTIYFGEGSWLTVV.

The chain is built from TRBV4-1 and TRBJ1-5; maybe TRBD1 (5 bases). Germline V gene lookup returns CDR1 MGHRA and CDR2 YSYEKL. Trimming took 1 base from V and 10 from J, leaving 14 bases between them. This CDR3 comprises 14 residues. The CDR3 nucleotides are TGCGCCAGCAGCCAAGGGGACGGCCTTAGTCCCCAGCATTTT. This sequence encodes CASSQGDGLSPQHF.

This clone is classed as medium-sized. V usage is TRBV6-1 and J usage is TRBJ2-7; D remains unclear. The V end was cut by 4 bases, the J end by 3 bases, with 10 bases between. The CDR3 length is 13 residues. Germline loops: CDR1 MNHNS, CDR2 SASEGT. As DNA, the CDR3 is TGTGCCAGCAGTGGCTGGGTTCGCTACGAGCAGTACTTC. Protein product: CASSGWVRYEQYF.

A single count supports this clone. CDR3 region: CASSGRQASTDTQYF. In DNA form, the CDR3 reads TGTGCCAGCAGTGGTCGGCAAGCTAGCACAGATACGCAGTATTTT. The V call is TRBV2, the J call TRBJ2-3; D ambiguous. CDR3 length equals 15 residues. CDR1 is SNHLY, CDR2 FYNNEI, per germline. V lost 4 bases, J lost 0 bases, and 11 bases lay in between.